A single sample gave rise to the 14 T cell receptor beta chains below, sequenced in a study of blood T cell repertoires in COVID-19. Sequencing was performed with immunoSEQ multiplex PCR; in TCRdb, only in-frame clones are kept and a portion is missing. The table has about 110,000 clones, 65% to 75% seen once; the top ten hold approximately 5.9%. The source material was peripheral blood. These receptors came from an elderly man with acute or convalescent COVID-19.

CDR3 region: CPTKKPGRGDEQFF. Written as DNA, the CDR3 is TGTCCCACCAAAAAACCGGGACGGGGGGATGAGCAGTTCTTC. The chain combines TRBV27 with TRBJ2-1, with 7 bases fitting TRBD2. The CDR3 extends over 14 amino acids. Germline CDR1 MNHEY, CDR2 SMNVEV (reference sequence).

The V call is TRBV27, the J call TRBJ2-7; D ambiguous. The germline CDR1 and CDR2 sequences are MNHEY and SMNVEV (reference sequence). Deletions cut 1 base from V and 0 bases from J, with 10 bases between. The CDR3 consists of 15 residues. CDR3 in amino acids: CASSLYAGSSYEQYF. CDR3 DNA sequence: TGTGCCAGCAGTTTATACGCAGGCAGCTCCTACGAGCAGTACTTC.

The chain couples TRBV24-1 to TRBJ1-5; 7 nucleotides agree with TRBD1. J was trimmed by 6 bases and V by 7 bases; bases with no gene match: 5. Germline V gene data show CDR1 as KGHDR and CDR2 as SFDVKD. The CDR3 is 13 amino acids. CDR3 sequence (DNA): TGTGCCACCAGCGACAGGGATGCTCAGCCCCAGCATTTT. It is translated as CATSDRDAQPQHF.

The rearrangement joins TRBV6-5 to TRBJ1-4, with D hard to call. The CDR3 contains 15 residues. The ends were cut back, 5 bases at V and 3 bases at J, with 13 bases in the middle. CDR1 and CDR2 from the germline V gene are MNHEY and SVGAGI. The CDR3 loop is CASSPHGESNEKLFF. The CDR3 DNA reads as TGTGCCAGCAGTCCCCATGGGGAGTCTAATGAAAAACTGTTTTTT.

This clone showed up just a few times. CDR3 residues: CASSIGLIAEYNEQFF. For the CDR3, the DNA is TGTGCCAGTAGTATAGGTTTGATAGCTGAATACAATGAGCAGTTCTTC. This chain joins TRBV19 and TRBJ2-1, with unresolved D. Germline CDR1 LNHDA, CDR2 SQIVND (reference sequence). The V end lost 1 base, the J end lost 4 bases, and 14 bases lay between the germline ends. The CDR3 consists of 16 residues. The entire variable domain, with the rest obtained from reference TRBV19 and TRBJ2-1, is as follows: DGGITQSPKYLFRKEGQNVTLSCEQNLNHDAMYWYRQDPGQGLRLIYYSQIVNDFQKGDIAEGYSVSREKKESFPLTVTSAQKNPTAFYLCASSIGLIAEYNEQFFGPGTRLTVL.

The table lists this clone with a count of one. This rearrangement joins TRBV15 to TRBJ1-3; no clear D gene. Germline loops: CDR1 LNHNV, CDR2 YYDKDF (reference sequence). This CDR3 comprises 14 residues. V was cut by 3 bases and J by 0 bases, with 6 bases left in between. The CDR3: CATSRTSSGNTIYF. CDR3 coding DNA: TGTGCCACCAGCAGGACTAGCTCTGGAAACACCATATATTTT.

The genes are TRBV24-1 and TRBJ1-5; 7 bases fit TRBD1. This CDR3 has 19 amino acids. CDR1 and CDR2 (germline): KGHDR, SFDVKD. The V and J ends lost 0 bases and 3 bases, in that order; junction bases with no gene match: 13. In nucleotides, the CDR3 is TGTGCCACCAGTGATTTGTACAGGGGATCACGGTTTATCAATCAGCCCCAGCATTTT. Its protein is CATSDLYRGSRFINQPQHF.

The rearrangement joins TRBV20-1 to TRBJ2-1; 15 positions match TRBD2. Losses at the gene ends were 3 bases for V and 10 bases for J; bases not matched to a gene: 16. The CDR3 contains 18 residues. Germline V gene lookup returns CDR1 DFQATT and CDR2 SNEGSKA (reference sequence). This CDR3 reads CSASSPGTSGRSAKEQFF. DNA of the CDR3: TGCAGTGCTAGTAGTCCGGGGACTAGCGGGAGGTCAGCTAAGGAGCAGTTCTTC.

J is TRBJ1-4 and V is TRBV6-1, with 11 bases aligning to TRBD1. The CDR3 spans 14 residues. Germline CDR1 reads MNHNS; CDR2 reads SASEGT. Trimming at V came to 5 bases and at J to 10 bases, leaving 6 bases not matched to a gene. For the CDR3, the DNA is TGTGCCAGCAGTTATGGGGACAGGGGGGGAAAACTGTTTTTT. Translation: CASSYGDRGGKLFF.

The rearrangement uses TRBV5-4 and TRBJ1-6; unclear D gene. V lost 0 bases and J lost 5, with 6 bases in between. The CDR3 has 14 residues. Germline assignment: CDR1 SGHNT and CDR2 YYREEE (reference sequence). CDR3 protein: CASSLELNNSPLHF. The DNA of the CDR3 is TGTGCCAGCAGCTTGGAGCTTAATAATTCACCCCTCCACTTT. The variable domain in full, completed from reference TRBV5-4 and TRBJ1-6, reads ETGVTQSPTHLIKTRGQQVTLRCSSQSGHNTVSWYQQALGQGPQFIFQYYREEENGRGNFPPRFSGLQFPNYSSELNVNALELDDSALYLCASSLELNNSPLHFGNGTRLTVT.

The chain uses TRBV6-6 and TRBJ1-1, with D possibly being TRBD1 (6 bases). This CDR3 is built from 13 residues. CDR1 and CDR2 from the germline V gene are MNHNY and SVGAGI (reference sequence). Trimming shortened V by 6 bases and J by 3 bases, and 11 bases separated the two germline ends. DNA of the CDR3: TGTGCCAGCAGCTTAGGGGGGGACACTGAAGCTTTCTTT. Amino acid sequence: CASSLGGDTEAFF.

This clone came up once. V is TRBV7-2 and J is TRBJ1-4; TRBD1 is a possible D gene (6 bases). Germline values: CDR1 SGHTA, CDR2 FQGNSA. V dropped 1 base and J dropped 5 bases, with 8 bases sitting between them. The CDR3 runs 14 residues. CDR3 nucleotides: TGTGCCAGCAGCTTAGACAGGGCGAATGAAAAACTGTTTTTT. It specifies CASSLDRANEKLFF.

The J gene is TRBJ2-1, the V gene TRBV7-9; 13 bases fit TRBD2. Germline CDR1 is SEHNR and CDR2 is FQNEAQ (reference sequence). V shed 5 bases and J 4 bases; nucleotides not matched to a gene: 2. This CDR3 spans 15 amino acids. The CDR3 spells CASSQTSGRYNEQFF. The CDR3 DNA reads TGTGCCAGCAGCCAGACTAGCGGGAGGTACAATGAGCAGTTCTTC.

DNA of the CDR3: TGTGCCAGCAGCTCAATAGCGGGGGGTTCCTACAATGAGCAGTTCTTC. It specifies CASSSIAGGSYNEQFF. J is TRBJ2-1 and V is TRBV6-2 or TRBV6-3; TRBD2 matches at 10 bases. V was pared by 6 bases and J by 1 base, with 6 bases of the junction left unmatched. The CDR3 spans 16 residues. Germline assignment: CDR1 MNHEY and CDR2 SVGEGT.